This entry lists 10 T cell receptor beta chains sequenced from one sample in a study of vaccination and CD4 T cells after COVID-19. These TCRs are of unknown antigen specificity. As to treatment: roughly 10-day PBMC culture with coronavirus spike peptide pools or control peptides (ViraFEST assay). The Oncomine TCR Beta short-read assay generated sequence data from the DNA of cultured CD4+ T cells. TCRdb called the PCR reads again in MiXCR, with one record for every CDR3 protein. Altogether 3,000 to 3,500 distinct CDR3 sequences are present, 30% to 45% being singletons, with the ten largest covering 25% to 35%. The sequenced sample consisted of CD4+ T cells from blood, cultured in vitro. These receptor sequences come from a human donor who had recovered from COVID-19.

This clonotype has only a few counts. The rearrangement uses TRBV7-9 and TRBJ1-1; D remains unclear. Trimming took 1 base from V and 1 from J, leaving 7 bases between them. The CDR3 extends over 14 amino acids. Germline V gene sequence: CDR1 SEHNR, CDR2 FQNEAQ (reference sequence). CDR3 sequence reads: CASSLGGPNTEAFF. The CDR3 bases are TGTGCCAGCAGCTTAGGAGGCCCGAACACTGAAGCTTTCTTT.

The chain couples TRBV2 to TRBJ1-1, with a tentative D call TRBD1 (6 bases). V was clipped by 7 bases and J by 6 bases, with 12 bases between them. CDR3 length: 12 residues. In germline, CDR1 is SNHLY, CDR2 FYNNEI. The DNA for the CDR3 is TGTGCCAGCAAGGTTGGGGGCCCTGAAGCTTTCTTT. Translated: CASKVGGPEAFF.

V gene TRBV4-1 combines with J gene TRBJ1-5; TRBD1 is a possible D gene (6 bases). This CDR3 has 17 residues. V was clipped by 0 bases and J by 5 bases, with 17 bases between them. Germline CDR1 and CDR2: MGHRA and YSYEKL. CDR3 loop: CASSQEGAEGQYQPQHF. As DNA, the CDR3 is TGCGCCAGCAGCCAAGAAGGAGCGGAGGGACAATATCAGCCCCAGCATTTT.

The J gene is TRBJ2-7, the V gene TRBV7-6, with 11 bases that match TRBD1. Trimming removed 0 bases from V and 4 bases from J; junction bases left unmatched: 8. Germline V gives CDR1 SGHVS, CDR2 FNYEAQ. This CDR3 has 17 amino acids. The CDR3 bases are TGTGCCAGCAGCTTAGCTCCGCCTGGGACAGGGGGTTACGAGCAGTACTTC. This codes for CASSLAPPGTGGYEQYF.

The chain is built from TRBV5-4 and TRBJ1-2; 7 bases fit TRBD1. The CDR3 is 12 residues long. With V trimmed by 3 bases and J by 10 bases, 6 bases remained unmatched. The germline CDR1 and CDR2 sequences are SGHNT and YYREEE (reference sequence). CDR3 in amino acids: CASSSRGGLYTF. The CDR3 nucleotides read TGTGCCAGCAGCTCCCGAGGGGGCCTCTACACCTTC.

By share, this clonotype ranks as medium-sized. The chain combines TRBV19 with TRBJ1-1; 7 nucleotides agree with TRBD1. The germline gives CDR1 LNHDA, CDR2 SQIVND (reference sequence). The junction had 13 bases not matched to a gene; V was cut back by 9 bases and J by 3 bases. The CDR3 has 15 residues. DNA for the CDR3: TGTGCCAGCCACTGGGCAGGGGGTAGGGACACTGAAGCTTTCTTT. It translates to CASHWAGGRDTEAFF.

This clonotype was seen just once. The gene calls are TRBV12-3 or TRBV12-4 and TRBJ2-7; D assignment may be TRBD1 or TRBD2 (5 bases each). The V gene lost 3 bases and the J gene lost 7 bases, with 25 bases spanning the gap. The CDR3 extends over 17 amino acids. The CDR3 region has the DNA TGTGCCAGCAGTTTGGGAATAGGGGACCGAGCTACGAGGGAGCAGTACTTC. Translating gives CASSLGIGDRATREQYF.

V gene TRBV7-3 combines with J gene TRBJ2-2; perhaps TRBD2 as D (5 bases). Germline V gene data show CDR1 as SGHTA and CDR2 as FQGTGA. The CDR3 totals 16 residues. The V end lost 6 bases, the J end lost 7 bases, and 21 bases lay between the germline ends. The chain's CDR3 is CASSRTTGLGSGELFF. CDR3 in DNA: TGTGCCAGCAGTCGAACCACGGGCCTAGGGAGCGGGGAGCTGTTTTTT.

This clonotype was seen a handful of times. The CDR3 coding sequence is TGTGCCACCAGCAGGGGACAGGGGGCAGGGGCAACTAATGAAAAACTGTTTTTT. Residues: CATSRGQGAGATNEKLFF. The gene calls are TRBV15 and TRBJ1-4; the match to TRBD1 covers 12 bases. Trimming took 3 bases from V and 0 from J; bases not matched to a gene: 5. Germline CDR1 reads LNHNV; CDR2 reads YYDKDF (reference sequence). The CDR3 totals 18 residues.

This clonotype was seen only a few times. The rearrangement links TRBV20-1 to TRBJ2-5; 13 bases line up with TRBD2. V lost 0 bases to trimming and J lost 4 bases; unmatched junction nucleotides: 8. Germline lookup yields CDR1 DFQATT and CDR2 SNEGSKA (reference sequence). The CDR3 has 17 residues. The CDR3 DNA sequence: TGCAGTGCTAGAGATTCTACTAGCGGGGGGGCCGGAGAGACCCAGTACTTC. It yields the protein CSARDSTSGGAGETQYF.